This section outlines one TCR beta chain sequence together with its context. The antigen is unknown. V dropped 2 bases and J dropped 1 base, with 11 bases sitting between them. CDR1 is SEHNR and CDR2 is FQNEAQ in the germline V gene (reference sequence). The length of the CDR3 is 15 residues. The data were obtained in a study of siplizumab effects on memory and regulatory T cells. Study context: In pairs, mixed lymphocyte reactions were done either with siplizumab at 0.8 to 1 ug/mL or without any drug present. Study-level points and caveats: Unstimulated subsets captured only a minor fraction of alloreactive clones. The diversity of naive T cells seemed greater than that of memory cells, and their alloresponse contribution seemed major.

Clones were read by immunoSEQ multiplex PCR, and TCRdb kept only the in-frame ones, dropping some. The sample shows some 15,000 clones, approximately 49% of them seen only once. It was at 37°C and for about 6 days that the mixed lymphocyte reaction cells were cocultured. Sequencing input: CFSE-low (dividing) CD4+ T cells sorted from an allogeneic mixed lymphocyte reaction. This TCR derives from a human donor in good health; the cells came from an allogeneic mixed lymphocyte reaction. The chain joins TRBV7-9 to TRBJ1-1; no clear D gene. The DNA for the CDR3 is TGTGCCAGCAGCTTAAGGGAGACAAGGAACACTGAAGCTTTCTTT. Its protein is CASSLRETRNTEAFF.